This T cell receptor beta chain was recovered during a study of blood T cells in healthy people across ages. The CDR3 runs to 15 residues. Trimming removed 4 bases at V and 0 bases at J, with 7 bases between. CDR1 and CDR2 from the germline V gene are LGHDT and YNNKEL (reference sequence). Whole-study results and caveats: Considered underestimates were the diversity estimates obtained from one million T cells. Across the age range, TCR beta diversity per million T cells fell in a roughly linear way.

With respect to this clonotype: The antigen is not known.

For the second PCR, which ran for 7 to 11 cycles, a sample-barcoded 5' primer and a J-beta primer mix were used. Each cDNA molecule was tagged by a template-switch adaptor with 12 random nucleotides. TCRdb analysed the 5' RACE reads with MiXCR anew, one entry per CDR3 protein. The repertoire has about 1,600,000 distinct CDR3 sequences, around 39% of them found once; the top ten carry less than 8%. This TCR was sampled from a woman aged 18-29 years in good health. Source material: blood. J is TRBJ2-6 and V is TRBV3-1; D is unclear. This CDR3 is CASSPISSGANVLTF. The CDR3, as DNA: TGTGCCAGCAGCCCCATCAGCTCTGGGGCCAACGTCCTGACTTTC.